This T cell receptor (beta chain) was documented in a study of blood T cell repertoires in COVID-19. Study details: In each case, the material was cDNA or gDNA derived from T cells, B-cell-depleted T cells, or PBMCs.

Repertoires were generated with immunoSEQ multiplex PCR, while TCRdb's copy carries only in-frame clones and drops some. Among a few hundred thousand clones listed, 89% were seen once. The sample holds one count of this clone. The CDR3 length is 12 residues. The V segment lost 10 bases and the J segment 10 bases; nucleotides outside the gene matches: 10. The germline V gene encodes CDR1 MNHNY and CDR2 SVGAGI (reference sequence). The sequence was obtained from an older woman with acute or convalescent COVID-19. The chain uses TRBV6-6 and TRBJ2-1; 7 bases match TRBD2. The specimen sequenced was peripheral blood. The CDR3 bases are TGTGCCATTCAACGGGGGGAGGGAGAGCAGTTCTTC. As protein: CAIQRGEGEQFF.